Presented here are 24 T cell receptor beta chains from one specimen sequenced in a study of regulatory T cells in long-lasting Graves disease. The time point was: newly diagnosed GD, antithyroid drugs for less than 3 months. RNA from PBMCs was the source of the TCR library. For TCR beta, libraries came from iRepertoire HTBI primers and Arm-PCR of CDR3 regions. TCRdb redid the calling of the multiplex PCR reads with MiXCR, one entry per CDR3 protein. The sample contains around 470,000 distinct CDR3 sequences, around 13% of which appear only once. These data also featured in a second study, about T cells in Graves' hyperthyroidism and ophthalmopathy.

Sequenced material: peripheral blood mononuclear cells (PBMCs), taken at new diagnosis, from a patient treated with antithyroid drugs. Source of these receptors: a woman in her fifties or sixties with Graves disease.

Regarding this clonotype: This may come from a read error, since a much larger clone is one base off. The chain employs TRBV5-1 and TRBJ2-2; D ambiguous. Deletions cut 4 bases from V and 7 bases from J, with 11 bases between. Germline V gene lookup returns CDR1 SGHRS and CDR2 YFSETQ. The CDR3 loop spans 13 amino acids. The CDR3 loop is CASSPPSLGELFF. The CDR3 DNA reads as TGCGCCAGCAGCCCCCCCTCACTCGGGGAGCTGTTTTTT.

The sample holds many counts of this clonotype. V and J are TRBV28 and TRBJ2-2; perhaps TRBD2 as D (5 bases). The V end lost 7 bases, the J end lost 3 bases, and 12 bases lay between the germline ends. The CDR3 totals 14 residues. CDR1 and CDR2 from the germline V gene are MDHEN and SYDVKM. The CDR3 nucleotides are TGTGCCAGCATTCTGGAGAGGGACACCGGGGAGCTGTTTTTT. This encodes CASILERDTGELFF. The variable domain in full, with the rest retrieved from reference TRBV28 and TRBJ2-2, is DVKVTQSSRYLVKRTGEKVFLECVQDMDHENMFWYRQDPGLGLRLIYFSYDVKMKEKGDIPEGYSVSREKKERFSLILESASTNQTSMYLCASILERDTGELFFGEGSRLTVL.

This clonotype has ten or more counts. This rearrangement joins TRBV18 to TRBJ2-7; 7 bases line up with TRBD2. CDR3 length: 17 residues. CDR1 and CDR2 from the germline V gene are KGHSH and LQKENI. The junction had 15 bases not matched to a gene; V was cut back by 5 bases and J by 2 bases. CDR3 in amino acids: CASSGTEAGPTAYEQYF. In DNA form, the CDR3 reads TGTGCCAGCTCAGGAACAGAAGCGGGACCAACCGCCTACGAGCAGTACTTC.

This clonotype occurred many times. V and J are TRBV27 and TRBJ2-7, with a tentative D call TRBD2 (5 bases). The CDR3 consists of 15 residues. The germline gives CDR1 MNHEY, CDR2 SMNVEV (reference sequence). Trimming shortened V by 5 bases and J by 0 bases, and 14 bases separated the two germline ends. The CDR3 loop is CASSHREGNSYEQYF. The CDR3 nucleotides read TGTGCCAGCAGTCACCGGGAAGGGAACTCCTACGAGCAGTACTTC.

The table lists this clonotype with many counts. The rearrangement uses TRBV20-1 and TRBJ2-1; 13 bases map to TRBD2. V was pared by 6 bases and J by 1 base, with 6 bases of the junction left unmatched. The CDR3 sequence is 16 residues long. Per germline, CDR1 DFQATT and CDR2 SNEGSKA (reference sequence). CDR3 amino acids: CSAPGLAGRSYNEQFF. The CDR3 DNA is TGCAGTGCCCCGGGACTAGCGGGAAGGTCCTACAATGAGCAGTTCTTC.

In regard to this clonotype: Being one base from a much bigger clone, this may be a read error. The chain links TRBV3-1 to TRBJ2-7; D uncertain. This CDR3 is built from 13 residues. Trimming shortened V by 7 bases and J by 2 bases, and 12 bases separated the two germline ends. Germline V gene sequence: CDR1 LGHDT, CDR2 YNNKEL (reference sequence). The DNA of the CDR3 is TGTGCCAGCACCCTCGAACGGACCTACGAGCAGTACTTC. Translated: CASTLERTYEQYF.

This clonotype was counted ten times or more. One end of the junction is discordant with germline, which a read error may explain. The rearrangement uses TRBV6-4 and TRBJ1-5; D remains unclear. The CDR3 is made up of 14 amino acids. Germline V CDR1 and CDR2: MRHNA, SNTAGT. CDR3 protein: CASSYSSDYQPQHF. In nucleotides, the CDR3 is TGTGCCAGCAGTTACTCCTCAGATTATCAGCCCCAGCATTTT.

As for this clonotype: Without the conserved terminal phenylalanine or tryptophan, this CDR3 likely stems from a read error. The chain links TRBV7-2 to TRBJ2-7; no definite D call. The CDR3 is made up of 15 amino acids. Trimming shortened V by 0 bases and J by 1 base, and 10 bases separated the two germline ends. Germline lookup yields CDR1 SGHTA and CDR2 FQGNSA. The CDR3 here is CASSLAPSPSYEQYL. The CDR3 coding sequence is TGTGCCAGCAGCTTAGCACCCAGTCCATCCTACGAGCAGTACCTC.

This clonotype was seen repeatedly, ten times or more. The genes are TRBV20-1 and TRBJ2-1; 13 bases line up with TRBD2. Germline trimming cut 6 bases from V and 5 bases from J; bases unmatched to any gene: 10. This CDR3 is built from 16 residues. The germline CDR1 and CDR2 sequences are DFQATT and SNEGSKA (reference sequence). CDR3 coding DNA: TGCAGTGCAGGGACTAGCGGGACTTTTAACCACAATGAGCAGTTCTTC. Amino acid sequence: CSAGTSGTFNHNEQFF.

This clonotype was detected many times. The V and J genes are TRBV11-3 and TRBJ1-1; D gene unclear. The CDR3 is made up of 13 amino acids. The V end lost 6 bases, the J end lost 3 bases, and 11 bases lay between the germline ends. In germline, CDR1 is SGHNT, CDR2 YENEEA. CDR3 bases: TGTGCCAGCAGTGAAGGCCGGGACACTGAAGCTTTCTTT. Amino acids: CASSEGRDTEAFF.

This clonotype was recorded only once. J is TRBJ2-1 and V is TRBV2; 11 bases line up with TRBD2. This CDR3 is 18 amino acids long. Germline V gene lookup returns CDR1 SNHLY and CDR2 FYNNEI. The junction had 7 bases not matched to a gene; V was cut back by 3 bases and J by 0 bases. The CDR3 protein is CASSEKLAGDRSYNEQFF. The CDR3 bases are TGTGCCAGCAGTGAGAAACTAGCGGGAGATCGCTCCTACAATGAGCAGTTCTTC.

The chain couples TRBV7-3 to TRBJ2-7; TRBD2 aligns across 13 bases. The CDR3 covers 18 residues. Germline CDR1 is SGHTA and CDR2 is FQGTGA. The V gene end was trimmed by 0 bases and the J gene end by 6 bases; junction bases not matched to a gene: 11. Written as DNA, the CDR3 is TGTGCCAGCAGCTTAACGGGTGGACTAGCGGGAGAGTCGTCCGAGCAGTACTTC. This encodes CASSLTGGLAGESSEQYF.

Note on this clonotype: Because the CDR3 is missing its conserved closing phenylalanine or tryptophan, this is likely a read error. This chain joins TRBV27 and TRBJ2-7; D unresolved. Germline CDR1 reads MNHEY; CDR2 reads SMNVEV (reference sequence). V was clipped by 5 bases and J by 3 bases, with 8 bases between them. The CDR3 runs 12 residues. CDR3 nucleotides: TGTGCCAGCAGTGGAACCGACTACGAGCAGTACTCC. As protein: CASSGTDYEQYS.

The chain combines TRBV5-1 with TRBJ1-1; no clear D gene. This CDR3 region has 14 residues. In germline, CDR1 is SGHRS, CDR2 YFSETQ. V was pared by 0 bases and J by 11 bases, with 17 bases between. This chain's CDR3 is CASSLEPGNLGAFF. CDR3 bases: TGCGCCAGCAGCTTGGAACCGGGGAACTTAGGGGCTTTCTTT.

The rearrangement uses TRBV4-1 and TRBJ2-5; the D gene is possibly TRBD2 (6 bases). Trimming stripped 0 bases from V and 4 bases from J, with 15 bases between. The CDR3 totals 16 residues. CDR1 and CDR2 (germline): MGHRA, YSYEKL. The CDR3 coding sequence is TGCGCCAGCAGCCAAGATGTGGAGGGCCTATTAGAGACCCAGTACTTC. Translating gives CASSQDVEGLLETQYF.

J is TRBJ2-6 and V is TRBV5-1; no clear D. Germline CDR1 reads SGHRS; CDR2 reads YFSETQ. This CDR3 contains 16 residues. Trimming pared 4 bases from V and 0 bases from J, leaving 11 bases between. The CDR3 loop is CASSPDTFSGANVLTF. In nucleotides, the CDR3 is TGCGCCAGCAGCCCCGACACGTTCTCTGGGGCCAACGTCCTGACTTTC.

As concerns this clonotype: One base separates it from a far larger clone, so it is likely a read error. The chain combines TRBV7-9 with TRBJ2-7; 11 bases map to TRBD2. Germline values: CDR1 SEHNR, CDR2 FQNEAQ (reference sequence). This CDR3 contains 17 residues. Trimming removed 8 bases from V and 0 bases from J; junction bases left unmatched: 12. The CDR3 nucleotides are TGTGCCAGCGGCCGTAGTCTTAGCGGGAGGGACTCCTACGAGCAGTACTTC. Its translation is CASGRSLSGRDSYEQYF. Complete variable domain (other parts from reference TRBV7-9 and TRBJ2-7): DTGVSQNPRHKITKRGQNVTFRCDPISEHNRLYWYRQTLGQGPEFLTYFQNEAQLEKSRLLSDRFSAERPKGSFSTLEIQRTEQGDSAMYLCASGRSLSGRDSYEQYFGPGTRLTVT.

This chain uses TRBV13 with TRBJ2-2, with D uncertain. The CDR3 extends over 15 amino acids. Looked up from germline, CDR1 is PRHDT and CDR2 is FYEKMQ (reference sequence). V lost 8 bases and J 7 bases, leaving 20 bases between the germline ends. In DNA, the CDR3 is TGTGCCAGCGGCGCAGAGCGAGACGACATCGGGGAGCTGTTTTTT. Translation gives CASGAERDDIGELFF. Full variable domain (remainder filled in from reference TRBV13 and TRBJ2-2): AAGVIQSPRHLIKEKRETATLKCYPIPRHDTVYWYQQGPGQDPQFLISFYEKMQSDKGSIPDRFSAQQFSDYHSELNMSSLELGDSALYFCASGAERDDIGELFFGEGSRLTVL.

The V call is TRBV7-9, the J call TRBJ2-3, with no clear D. Germline assignment: CDR1 SEHNR and CDR2 FQNEAQ (reference sequence). Trimming removed 3 bases from V and 6 bases from J, with 7 bases in between. The CDR3 consists of 12 residues. CDR3 in amino acids: CASSFKGDTQYF. CDR3 coding DNA: TGTGCCAGCAGCTTTAAAGGTGATACGCAGTATTTT. The full variable domain, completed using reference TRBV7-9 and TRBJ2-3, is DTGVSQNPRHKITKRGQNVTFRCDPISEHNRLYWYRQTLGQGPEFLTYFQNEAQLEKSRLLSDRFSAERPKGSFSTLEIQRTEQGDSAMYLCASSFKGDTQYFGPGTRLTVL.

This clonotype was seen repeatedly, ten times or more. The gene calls are TRBV6-1 and TRBJ2-7; D gene uncertain. Trimming removed 1 base at V and 3 bases at J, with 16 bases between. From germline, CDR1 is MNHNS and CDR2 SASEGT. This CDR3 contains 16 residues. The CDR3 DNA is TGTGCCAGCAGTGAAGATAGGTACCGTTCGGGCTACGAGCAGTACTTC. This encodes CASSEDRYRSGYEQYF.

V gene TRBV5-1 combines with J gene TRBJ2-7; TRBD1 matches at 7 bases. Germline loops: CDR1 SGHRS, CDR2 YFSETQ. The CDR3 runs to 15 residues. With V trimmed by 1 base and J by 2 bases, 6 bases remained unmatched. DNA for the CDR3: TGCGCCAGCAGCTTGCTGCAGGGGGACCCCTACGAGCAGTACTTC. Its translation: CASSLLQGDPYEQYF.

This clonotype was observed at least ten times. The chain recombines TRBV3-1 with TRBJ1-1, with TRBD1 matching 10 bases. With 3 bases clipped from V and 4 bases from J, the junction kept 2 bases outside the gene matches. This CDR3 contains 14 residues. Germline-derived CDR1 and CDR2 are LGHDT and YNNKEL (reference sequence). CDR3 region: CASSQGQGSTEAFF. CDR3 in DNA: TGTGCCAGCAGCCAGGGACAGGGGAGCACTGAAGCTTTCTTT.

The rearrangement uses TRBV18 and TRBJ2-7, with D uncertain. V lost 5 bases and J 3 bases, leaving 23 bases between the germline ends. Per the germline V gene, CDR1 is KGHSH and CDR2 is LQKENI. The CDR3 sequence is 17 residues long. The CDR3 reads CASSDGPGDTRLYEQYF. In DNA form, the CDR3 reads TGTGCCAGCTCAGATGGACCAGGTGACACTCGGCTCTACGAGCAGTACTTC.

This clonotype showed up many times. The DNA for the CDR3 is TGCAGTGCAAGCAGCCTAGCGGGAATAACCTACGAGCAGTACTTC. Translated, it gives CSASSLAGITYEQYF. The chain recombines TRBV20-1 with TRBJ2-7, with 9 bases matching TRBD2. Germline CDR1 reads DFQATT; CDR2 reads SNEGSKA (reference sequence). J lost 2 bases, V lost 6 bases, and 11 bases had no gene match. The CDR3 is made up of 15 amino acids.